One and the same sample provided the 30 T cell receptor beta chains below, sequenced in a study of spatial heterogeneity in lung cancer. Their recognized antigens are unknown. TCRdb itself ran the 5' RACE reads through MiXCR, one entry per CDR3 protein. The sample yields 15,000 or so distinct CDR3 sequences, approximately 4.5% seen once. Time point specified: sample taken at primary tumor resection. Whole-study findings and limits: Within tumors, counts of expanded alpha and beta TCRs tracked tumor mutation counts.

The specimen was lung tumor tissue, collected at surgery. These receptors were taken from a female donor with early-stage non-small cell lung cancer.

This clonotype was counted between two and nine times. The library was designed around alpha chains, so this beta chain is a stray read whose abundance carries little weight. The CDR3 loop reads CASSRDQNEKLFF. The CDR3 region has the DNA TGTGCCAGCAGTCGAGATCAAAATGAAAAACTGTTTTTT. The rearrangement uses TRBV14 and TRBJ1-4, with D hard to call. The CDR3 has 13 amino acids. V lost 6 bases and J lost 5, with 10 bases in between. CDR1 is SGHDN, CDR2 FVKESK, per germline. Looking up the rest from reference TRBV14 and TRBJ1-4 gives the full variable domain: EAGVTQFPSHSVIEKGQTVTLRCDPISGHDNLYWYRRVMGKEIKFLLHFVKESKQDESGMPNNRFLAERTGGTYSTLKVQPAELEDSGVYFCASSRDQNEKLFFGSGTQLSVL.

This clonotype was seen at least ten times. Because the library targeted alpha chains, this beta chain is an off-target read whose size means little. This sequence joins TRBV18 and TRBJ2-7; the D is unclear. CDR3 length: 14 amino acids. Germline values: CDR1 KGHSH, CDR2 LQKENI. The V end was cut by 4 bases, the J end by 1 base, with 11 bases between. The CDR3 is CASSQEPRSYEQYF. The CDR3 DNA follows: TGTGCCAGCTCACAGGAGCCGCGATCCTACGAGCAGTACTTC.

This clonotype was recorded at least ten times. In a library made to pick up alpha chains, this beta chain is a stray read with a size that means little. V usage is TRBV10-3 and J usage is TRBJ2-5; 9 bases map to TRBD2. The CDR3 is 15 residues long. CDR1 is ENHRY and CDR2 is SYGVKD in the germline V gene. V lost 3 bases to trimming and J lost 3 bases; unmatched junction nucleotides: 5. In nucleotides, the CDR3 is TGTGCCATCAGTGATAGCGGGGGTAGAGAAGAGACCCAGTACTTC. Translating gives CAISDSGGREETQYF.

At least ten counts were recorded for this clonotype. Within a library made for alpha chains, this beta chain is off target, and its count is uninformative. The genes are TRBV20-1 and TRBJ2-3; 8 bases line up with TRBD2. This CDR3 contains 14 residues. CDR1 and CDR2 (germline): DFQATT, SNEGSKA (reference sequence). After removal of 7 bases from V and 5 bases from J, the junction contained 11 bases not matched to a gene. The CDR3 here is CSVPLGGAGDTQYF. CDR3 DNA sequence: TGCAGTGTTCCTCTCGGGGGGGCTGGAGATACGCAGTATTTT.

In this sample, this clonotype turned up many times. Within a library made for alpha chains, this beta chain is off target, and its count is uninformative. This chain connects TRBV2 to TRBJ2-3; TRBD1 matches 11 bases. The length of the CDR3 is 15 residues. V trimming: 8 bases; J trimming: 5 bases; junction bases outside the gene matches: 9. The germline CDR1 and CDR2 sequences are SNHLY and FYNNEI. In DNA, the CDR3 is TGTGCCAGCCGGATCTCCGGGACAGGGGGAGATACGCAGTATTTT. Translation gives CASRISGTGGDTQYF.

This clonotype was seen ten or more times. Because this beta chain is a stray read in a library intended to capture alpha chains, its abundance should not be given much weight. The chain links TRBV19 to TRBJ2-7; no reliable D call. Between the trimmed V and J ends, which lost 5 bases and 0 bases, there was a span of 8 bases. The V gene's germline CDR1 is LNHDA and CDR2 SQIVND (reference sequence). There are 13 residues in the CDR3. This chain's CDR3 is CASSQTVSYEQYF. DNA for the CDR3: TGTGCCAGTAGTCAGACGGTCTCCTACGAGCAGTACTTC.

This clonotype occurred many times. This beta chain appears as a stray read in a library generated for alpha chains; its size is not informative. The rearrangement joins TRBV3-1 to TRBJ2-7; 10 bases agree with TRBD1. The CDR3 covers 13 residues. With 5 bases clipped from V and 4 bases from J, the junction kept 2 bases outside the gene matches. Per germline, CDR1 LGHDT and CDR2 YNNKEL (reference sequence). CDR3 sequence (DNA): TGTGCCAGCAGCGGGACAGGGGTTTACGAGCAGTACTTC. Its translation: CASSGTGVYEQYF.

As for this clonotype: For a library built for alpha chains, this beta chain is a stray read; little rests on its size. The rearrangement joins TRBV9 to TRBJ2-5; 8 positions match TRBD2. The CDR3 loop spans 17 amino acids. The V gene end was trimmed by 4 bases and the J gene end by 4 bases; junction bases not matched to a gene: 15. The germline V gene has CDR1 SGDLS and CDR2 YYNGEE. DNA of the CDR3: TGTGCCAGCAGCCCCCGACGGGGGGGGCCGGTGGCAGAGACCCAGTACTTC. Translation: CASSPRRGGPVAETQYF.

This clonotype was seen a few times. As an off-target read in a library built for alpha chains, this beta chain has a frequency of little significance. The genes are TRBV13 and TRBJ1-1; perhaps TRBD1 as D (5 bases). There are 15 residues in the CDR3. Germline CDR1 PRHDT, CDR2 FYEKMQ (reference sequence). V dropped 5 bases and J dropped 5 bases, with 18 bases sitting between them. CDR3 in amino acids: CASSRGLGGWTEAFF. The CDR3 DNA reads as TGTGCCAGCAGCCGAGGTCTTGGGGGATGGACTGAAGCTTTCTTT.

Worth noting for this clonotype: With the library built for alpha chains, this beta chain is off target and its frequency is not meaningful. V gene TRBV7-6 combines with J gene TRBJ2-3, with 8 bases identical to TRBD2. Germline V CDR1 and CDR2: SGHVS, FNYEAQ. The CDR3 extends over 18 amino acids. Germline trimming cut 1 base from V and 3 bases from J; bases unmatched to any gene: 12. Here the CDR3 DNA reads TGTGCCAGCAGCTTAGGATCAGGAGCGGGGGCGGGGACAGATACGCAGTATTTT. Translated: CASSLGSGAGAGTDTQYF. Full variable domain (rest looked up from reference TRBV7-6 and TRBJ2-3): GAGVSQSPRYKVTKRGQDVALRCDPISGHVSLYWYRQALGQGPEFLTYFNYEAQQDKSGLPNDRFSAERPEGSISTLTIQRTEQRDSAMYRCASSLGSGAGAGTDTQYFGPGTRLTVL.

This clonotype was seen at least ten times. The library was built for alpha chains, so this beta chain is an off-target read and its size means little. This CDR3 is CASSLHGGTEAFF. The CDR3 region has the DNA TGTGCCAGCAGCTTGCATGGGGGCACTGAAGCTTTCTTT. This chain uses TRBV7-9 with TRBJ1-1; D perhaps matches TRBD1 (5 bases). The germline CDR1 and CDR2 sequences are SEHNR and FQNEAQ (reference sequence). The V gene lost 3 bases and the J gene lost 4 bases, with 9 bases spanning the gap. The CDR3 covers 13 residues.

This clonotype was counted at least ten times. A library prepared for alpha chains yielded this beta chain as an off-target read; its size is of little meaning. DNA of the CDR3: TGTGCCAGCAGAACAGGACAGACCCCCTACGAGCAGTACTTC. Protein product: CASRTGQTPYEQYF. The chain combines TRBV6-5 with TRBJ2-7; TRBD1 might be the D (6 bases). This CDR3 has 14 amino acids. V lost 6 bases to trimming and J lost 2 bases, with 14 bases between them. CDR1 is MNHEY, CDR2 SVGAGI, per germline.

On this clonotype: Since it is a stray read in a library aimed at alpha chains, this beta chain has a size that is not meaningful. The chain combines TRBV28 with TRBJ2-1; 9 bases are a match to TRBD1. The CDR3 is 13 residues long. The V segment lost 7 bases and the J segment 8 bases; nucleotides outside the gene matches: 6. Germline CDR1 MDHEN, CDR2 SYDVKM. The CDR3 nucleotides are TGTGCCAGCACCGGGACAGGGAGGGATGAGCAGTTCTTC. Translation gives CASTGTGRDEQFF.

This clonotype was found many times. Because this beta chain is a stray read in a library intended to capture alpha chains, its abundance should not be given much weight. The CDR3 loop is CASSQDRFGGYTF. CDR3 coding DNA: TGCGCCAGCAGCCAAGACAGGTTCGGTGGCTACACCTTC. The genes are TRBV4-3 and TRBJ1-2; D is uncertain. Germline CDR1 is LGHNA and CDR2 is YSLEER. Trimming stripped 0 bases from V and 7 bases from J, with 9 bases between. This CDR3 contains 13 residues.

This clonotype came up many times. This beta chain slipped into a library made for alpha chains as a stray read, so its size is not meaningful. The chain joins TRBV20-1 to TRBJ2-7, with TRBD2 matching over 10 bases. V lost 7 bases and J lost 1; bases outside the gene matches: 4. Per germline, CDR1 DFQATT and CDR2 SNEGSKA (reference sequence). This CDR3 is built from 13 residues. The CDR3 here is CSGSGGSSYEQYF. The CDR3 DNA is TGCAGTGGTAGCGGGGGGTCGTCCTACGAGCAGTACTTC.

This clonotype is judged medium-sized. This beta chain came through as a stray read in a library set up for alpha chains, and its size says little. This chain joins TRBV20-1 and TRBJ2-4; D is unclear. Deletions cut 4 bases from V and 9 bases from J, with 22 bases between. The CDR3 has 15 residues. Per the germline V gene, CDR1 is DFQATT and CDR2 is SNEGSKA (reference sequence). In DNA, the CDR3 is TGCAGTGCTATCCCCGAGATCCCCTCGTATGGCATTCAGTACTTC. Translating it yields CSAIPEIPSYGIQYF.

This clonotype was seen a handful of times. Found in a library prepared for alpha chains, this beta chain is an off-target read, and its abundance has little meaning. The rearrangement uses TRBV5-1 and TRBJ1-4; possible D gene TRBD1, 5 bases. The CDR3 has 13 residues. V was pared by 2 bases and J by 6 bases, with 8 bases between. Germline loops: CDR1 SGHRS, CDR2 YFSETQ. This CDR3 is CASSFGGDEKLFF. The DNA for the CDR3 is TGCGCCAGCAGCTTCGGGGGAGATGAAAAACTGTTTTTT.

This clonotype was recorded many times. The size of this beta chain means little, since it is a stray read in a library made for alpha chains. The rearrangement joins TRBV2 to TRBJ2-3, with 11 nucleotides matching TRBD2. The V segment lost 9 bases and the J segment 2 bases; nucleotides outside the gene matches: 7. The CDR3 runs to 15 residues. Germline V lookup: CDR1 SNHLY, CDR2 FYNNEI. The CDR3 coding sequence is TGTGCCAGGTTACTAGCGGGGGAATACACAGATACGCAGTATTTT. This encodes CARLLAGEYTDTQYF.

For this clonotype: The library was designed around alpha chains, so this beta chain is a stray read whose abundance carries little weight. The J gene is TRBJ2-5, the V gene TRBV4-1; 8 bases align to TRBD2. V gave up 1 base and J gave up 5 bases; unmatched junction bases: 6. CDR1 MGHRA and CDR2 YSYEKL come from the germline V gene. The CDR3 contains 15 residues. The CDR3 loop reads CASSQGAGGRETQYF. DNA for the CDR3: TGCGCCAGCAGCCAAGGCGCGGGGGGCCGGGAGACCCAGTACTTC.

This clonotype has at least ten counts. This beta chain was picked up by a library intended for alpha chains and is off target, so its count carries little meaning. V and J are TRBV7-8 and TRBJ2-3, with TRBD2 matching over 12 bases. After removal of 1 base from V and 4 bases from J, the junction contained 3 bases not matched to a gene. There are 16 residues in the CDR3. The germline CDR1 and CDR2 sequences are SGHVS and FQNEAQ. CDR3 sequence reads: CASSLGRTSGADTQYF. Here the CDR3 DNA reads TGTGCCAGCAGCTTAGGGCGGACTAGCGGGGCAGATACGCAGTATTTT.

In the case of this clonotype: For a library built for alpha chains, this beta chain is a stray read; little rests on its size. The chain employs TRBV7-2 and TRBJ1-2; D ambiguous. Trimming pared 5 bases from V and 4 bases from J, leaving 8 bases between. The CDR3 is made up of 12 amino acids. Looked up from germline, CDR1 is SGHTA and CDR2 is FQGNSA. In nucleotides, the CDR3 is TGTGCCAGCAGCCCCCAACGCTATGGCTACACCTTC. The encoded protein is CASSPQRYGYTF.

In its sample, this clonotype was seen many times. The library was designed around alpha chains, so this beta chain is a stray read whose abundance carries little weight. V is TRBV4-1 and J is TRBJ1-5; TRBD1 matches 7 bases. Unmatched junction bases numbered 7, after V lost 0 bases and J lost 5 bases. The V gene's germline CDR1 is MGHRA and CDR2 YSYEKL. The CDR3 runs to 16 residues. For the CDR3, the DNA is TGCGCCAGCAGCCAAGATTCCCGACAGGGATATCAGCCCCAGCATTTT. Its translation is CASSQDSRQGYQPQHF.

By share of the sample, this clonotype is medium-sized. This beta chain is an unintended read in a library built for alpha chains; its size means little. The rearrangement links TRBV20-1 to TRBJ1-1, with a tentative D call TRBD1 (5 bases). CDR1 is DFQATT, CDR2 SNEGSKA, per germline (reference sequence). The CDR3 spans 18 residues. Between the trimmed V and J ends, which lost 3 bases and 1 base, there was a span of 24 bases. CDR3 DNA sequence: TGCAGTGCTAGTCGGTGGGGCAGGGAGGAGTGGAGGAACACTGAAGCTTTCTTT. Translating it yields CSASRWGREEWRNTEAFF.

This clonotype was recorded at least ten times. Being off target in a library aimed at alpha chains, this beta chain has a size of little meaning. The chain couples TRBV6-5 to TRBJ1-3, with D unclear. The CDR3 has 13 residues. Trimming shortened V by 8 bases and J by 9 bases, and 17 bases separated the two germline ends. From germline, CDR1 is MNHEY and CDR2 SVGAGI. CDR3 sequence (DNA): TGTGCCAGCTTTTCAGACGTTTCCAGCACCATATATTTT. It yields the protein CASFSDVSSTIYF.

This clonotype was detected ten times or more. Since the library was made to target alpha chains, this beta chain is a stray read and its abundance is not meaningful. The rearrangement uses TRBV10-3 and TRBJ2-1, with 7 nucleotides matching TRBD2. Germline V gives CDR1 ENHRY, CDR2 SYGVKD. After removal of 4 bases from V and 9 bases from J, the junction contained 12 bases not matched to a gene. This CDR3 region has 15 residues. Here the CDR3 reads CAISVGAGQRGEQFF. The CDR3 bases are TGTGCCATCAGTGTGGGCGCGGGGCAGCGGGGTGAGCAGTTCTTC.

This clonotype is medium-sized (0.01 to 0.1%). This beta chain is a stray sequence in a library constructed for alpha chains; its clone size is not meaningful. The chain has TRBV11-2 and TRBJ2-5; TRBD2 matches at 7 bases. The CDR3 has 15 amino acids. J was trimmed by 6 bases and V by 0 bases; bases with no gene match: 7. Per the germline V gene, CDR1 is SGHAT and CDR2 is FQNNGV. CDR3 DNA: TGTGCCAGCAGCTTAGATCCAGCGGGGTGGCAGACCCAGTACTTC. Protein product: CASSLDPAGWQTQYF.

This clonotype was picked up many times. Found in a library prepared for alpha chains, this beta chain is an off-target read, and its abundance has little meaning. V is TRBV12-3 or TRBV12-4 and J is TRBJ2-3; TRBD1 matches at 9 bases. With V trimmed by 5 bases and J by 3 bases, 9 bases remained unmatched. The CDR3 contains 16 residues. The CDR3 spells CASSPGGGQGTDTQYF. The CDR3 DNA sequence: TGTGCCAGCAGTCCGGGTGGGGGACAGGGAACAGATACGCAGTATTTT.

A remark on this clonotype: With the library built for alpha chains, this beta chain is off target and its frequency is not meaningful. CDR3 coding DNA: TGTGCCAGCAGTTTAGCAGGTCGGGAAAAACTGTTTTTT. Amino acid sequence: CASSLAGREKLFF. The chain links TRBV12-3 or TRBV12-4 to TRBJ1-4; D ambiguous. This CDR3 region has 13 residues. Trimming cost V 0 bases and J 8 bases, with 7 bases left between them.

This clonotype was recorded at least ten times. This beta chain is off target for a library built for alpha chains, so its abundance means little. V gene TRBV7-2 combines with J gene TRBJ2-5; 14 nucleotides agree with TRBD2. Germline CDR1 and CDR2: SGHTA and FQGNSA. The CDR3 runs 16 residues. V was pared by 2 bases and J by 4 bases, with 3 bases of the junction left unmatched. The CDR3 bases are TGTGCCAGCAGCTTATCGACTAGCGGGGGGGGAGAGACCCAGTACTTC. This sequence encodes CASSLSTSGGGETQYF.

In the case of this clonotype: This beta chain turned up in a library designed for alpha chains; as an off-target read, its abundance says little. The gene calls are TRBV12-3 or TRBV12-4 and TRBJ2-7, with D possibly called TRBD1 or TRBD2 (5 bases each). This CDR3 region has 15 residues. Trimming took off 3 bases at V and 7 bases at J, with 19 bases between the two ends. In DNA form, the CDR3 reads TGTGCCAGCAGTTTCGGGGACCACCCTGGTTGGGAGCAGTACTTC. Translated, it gives CASSFGDHPGWEQYF.